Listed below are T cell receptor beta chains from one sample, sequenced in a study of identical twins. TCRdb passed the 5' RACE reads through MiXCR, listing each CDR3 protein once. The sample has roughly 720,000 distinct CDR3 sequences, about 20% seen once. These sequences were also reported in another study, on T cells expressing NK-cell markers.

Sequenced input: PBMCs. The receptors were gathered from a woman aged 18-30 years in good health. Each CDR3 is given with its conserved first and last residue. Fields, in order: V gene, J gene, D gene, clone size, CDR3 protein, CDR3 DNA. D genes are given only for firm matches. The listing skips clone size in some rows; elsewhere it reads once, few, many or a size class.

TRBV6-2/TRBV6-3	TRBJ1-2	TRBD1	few	CASSYSLTTGTGEGYTF	TGTGCCAGCAGTTACTCCTTAACCACCGGGACAGGGGAAGGCTACACCTTC
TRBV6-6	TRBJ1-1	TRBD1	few	CASRLRGGPEAFF	TGTGCCAGCAGACTCAGGGGGGGCCCTGAAGCTTTCTTT
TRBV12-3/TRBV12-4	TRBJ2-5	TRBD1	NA	CASSLGGTGGETQYF	TGTGCCAGCAGTTTAGGGGGGACAGGGGGGGAGACCCAGTACTTC
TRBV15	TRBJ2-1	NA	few	CATSKDYQKFF	TGTGCCACCAGCAAGGACTACCAGAAGTTCTTC
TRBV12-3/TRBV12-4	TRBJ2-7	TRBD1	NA	CASKPTGSLYEQYF	TGTGCCAGCAAGCCGACAGGGTCCCTCTACGAGCAGTACTTC
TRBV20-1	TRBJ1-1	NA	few	CSARDRGGNTEAFF	TGCAGTGCTAGAGATCGGGGCGGGAACACTGAAGCTTTCTTT
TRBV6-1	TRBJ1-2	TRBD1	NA	CASTHRPGQGAKYGYTF	TGTGCCAGCACCCACAGACCGGGACAGGGGGCGAAGTATGGCTACACCTTC
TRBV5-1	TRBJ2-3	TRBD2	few	CASSLALLAGPTDTQYF	TGCGCCAGCAGCTTGGCCTTACTAGCGGGACCCACAGATACGCAGTATTTT
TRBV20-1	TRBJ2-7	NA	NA	CSAGDIDKAHNYEQYF	TGCAGTGCTGGGGACATCGACAAGGCCCATAACTACGAGCAGTACTTC
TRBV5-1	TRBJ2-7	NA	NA	CASSLDVGRYEQYF	TGCGCCAGCAGCTTGGACGTGGGCAGGTACGAGCAGTACTTC
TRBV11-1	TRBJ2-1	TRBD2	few	CASSLGTGRGSSYNEQFF	TGTGCCAGCAGCTTAGGGACGGGGCGGGGGAGCTCCTACAATGAGCAGTTCTTC
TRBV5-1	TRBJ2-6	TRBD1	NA	CASSLLGQGSGANVLTF	TGCGCCAGCAGCTTGCTTGGACAGGGTTCAGGGGCCAACGTCCTGACTTTC
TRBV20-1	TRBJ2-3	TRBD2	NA	CSARRASGGSDTQYF	TGCAGTGCTAGGAGGGCTAGCGGGGGATCAGATACGCAGTATTTT
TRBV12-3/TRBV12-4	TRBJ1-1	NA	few	CASRGGRGPNTEAFF	TGTGCCAGCAGGGGGGGTCGGGGTCCGAACACTGAAGCTTTCTTT
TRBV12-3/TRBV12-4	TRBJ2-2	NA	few	CASSLVRVPTGELFF	TGTGCCAGCAGTTTAGTAAGGGTCCCCACCGGGGAGCTGTTTTTT
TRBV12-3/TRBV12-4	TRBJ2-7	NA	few	CASSYATTYEQYF	TGTGCCAGCAGTTACGCGACTACTTACGAGCAGTACTTC
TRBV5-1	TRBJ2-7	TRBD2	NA	CASSLPGGGSEQYF	TGCGCCAGCAGCCTCCCCGGGGGGGGCAGCGAGCAGTACTTC
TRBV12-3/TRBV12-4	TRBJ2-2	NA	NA	CASSYSLVNTGELFF	TGTGCCAGCAGTTACTCTTTGGTGAACACCGGGGAGCTGTTTTTT
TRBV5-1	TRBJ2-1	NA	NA	CASSFPTELFSAWFF	TGCGCCAGCAGCTTTCCGACAGAACTTTTCTCCGCCTGGTTCTTC
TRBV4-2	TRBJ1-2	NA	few	CASSPTLDGIKANYGYTF	TGTGCCAGCAGCCCCACCCTGGACGGGATTAAAGCTAACTATGGCTACACCTTC